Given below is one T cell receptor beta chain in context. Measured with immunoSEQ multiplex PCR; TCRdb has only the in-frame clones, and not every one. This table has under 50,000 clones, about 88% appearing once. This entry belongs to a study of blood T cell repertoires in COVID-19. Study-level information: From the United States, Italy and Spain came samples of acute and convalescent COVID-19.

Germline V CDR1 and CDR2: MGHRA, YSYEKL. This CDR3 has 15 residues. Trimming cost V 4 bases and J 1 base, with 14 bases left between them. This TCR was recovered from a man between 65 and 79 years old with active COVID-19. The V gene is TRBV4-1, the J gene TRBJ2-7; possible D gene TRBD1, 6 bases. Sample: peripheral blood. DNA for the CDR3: TGCGCCAGCAGCCCACCATGGGACACGTCCTACGAGCAGTACTTC. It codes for CASSPPWDTSYEQYF.